Included here is one TCR beta chain sequence, with context. These data originate in a study of blood T cell repertoires in COVID-19. Study information: Researchers got acute and convalescent COVID-19 samples from the United States, Italy and Spain. PBMCs, B-cell-depleted T cells, or T cells were the source of the cDNA or gDNA that made up the material.

Those who participated ranged in age from 18 to 89 years and resided in about two dozen US areas. Participants reported their clinical history, and cohort assignment relied on those reports. Germline assignment: CDR1 SGDLS and CDR2 YYNGEE. V dropped 0 bases and J dropped 8; count of bases not matched to a gene: 10. CDR3 length equals 16 residues. The method was immunoSEQ multiplex PCR; TCRdb's version includes in-frame clones alone and lacks a portion of them. The sample holds 150,000 to 200,000 clones, approximately 90% seen once. This clonotype originated in a young woman who had recovered from COVID-19. The genes are TRBV9 and TRBJ1-2; 10 bases map to TRBD1. The material sequenced was PBMCs or T cells enriched from blood (not recorded which). The CDR3 is CASSVGPGQGPGGYTF. CDR3 sequence (DNA): TGTGCCAGCAGCGTAGGCCCGGGACAGGGGCCGGGAGGCTACACCTTC.